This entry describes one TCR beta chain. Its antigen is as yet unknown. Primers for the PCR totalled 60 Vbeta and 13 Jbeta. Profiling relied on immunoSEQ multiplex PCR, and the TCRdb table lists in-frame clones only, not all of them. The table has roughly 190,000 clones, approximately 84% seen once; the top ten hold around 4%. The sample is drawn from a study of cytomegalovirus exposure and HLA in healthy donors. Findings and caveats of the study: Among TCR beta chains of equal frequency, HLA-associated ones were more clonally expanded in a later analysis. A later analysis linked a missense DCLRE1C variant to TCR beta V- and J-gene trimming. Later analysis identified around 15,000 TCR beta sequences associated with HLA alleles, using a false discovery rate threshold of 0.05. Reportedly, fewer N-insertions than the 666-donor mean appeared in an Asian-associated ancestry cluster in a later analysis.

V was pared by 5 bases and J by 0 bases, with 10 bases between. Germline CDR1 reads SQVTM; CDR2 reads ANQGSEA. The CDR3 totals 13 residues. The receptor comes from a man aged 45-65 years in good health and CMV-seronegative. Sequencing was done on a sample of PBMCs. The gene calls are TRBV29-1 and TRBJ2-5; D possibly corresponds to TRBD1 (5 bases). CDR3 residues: CSVSGNHQETQYF. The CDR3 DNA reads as TGCAGCGTTTCAGGGAACCACCAAGAGACCCAGTACTTC.